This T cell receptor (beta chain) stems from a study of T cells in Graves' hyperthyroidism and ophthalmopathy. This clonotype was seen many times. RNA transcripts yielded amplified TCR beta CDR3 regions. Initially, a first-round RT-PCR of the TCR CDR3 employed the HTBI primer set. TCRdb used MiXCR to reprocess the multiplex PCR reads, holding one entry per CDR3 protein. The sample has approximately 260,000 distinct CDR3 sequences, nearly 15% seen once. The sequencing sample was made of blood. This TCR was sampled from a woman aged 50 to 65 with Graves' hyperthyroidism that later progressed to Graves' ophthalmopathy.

CDR3 residues: CASSHLDGGLNEQFF. CDR3 DNA sequence: TGTGCCAGCAGCCATCTAGACGGGGGTCTGAATGAGCAGTTCTTC. The chain links TRBV4-2 to TRBJ2-1, with a tentative D call TRBD2 (6 bases). Germline V gives CDR1 LGHNA, CDR2 YNFKEQ. This CDR3 has 15 amino acids. V lost 3 bases, J lost 7 bases, and 16 bases lay in between.